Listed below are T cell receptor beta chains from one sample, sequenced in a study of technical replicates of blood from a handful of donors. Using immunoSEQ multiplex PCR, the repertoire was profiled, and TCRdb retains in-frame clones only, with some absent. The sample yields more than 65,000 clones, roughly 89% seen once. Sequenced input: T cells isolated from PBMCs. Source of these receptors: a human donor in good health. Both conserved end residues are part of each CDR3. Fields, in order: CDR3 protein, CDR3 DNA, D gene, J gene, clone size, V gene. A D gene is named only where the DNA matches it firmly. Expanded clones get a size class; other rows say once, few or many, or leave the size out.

CASSQDVSRAGELFF,TGCGCCAGCAGCCAAGATGTCTCTCGGGCCGGGGAGCTGTTTTTT,.,TRBJ2-2,.,TRBV4-3
CASSYERDYEQYF,TGTGCCAGCAGTTACGAGCGGGACTACGAGCAGTACTTC,TRBD2,TRBJ2-7,once,TRBV6-5
CASSPSLSGNEKLFF,TGTGCCAGCTCACCGTCCCTTTCGGGTAATGAAAAACTGTTTTTT,.,TRBJ1-4,.,TRBV18
CASRAGVGELFF,TGTGCCAGCAGAGCGGGAGTAGGGGAGCTGTTTTTT,TRBD2,TRBJ2-2,.,TRBV11-3
CASSLQTSGSYEQYF,TGTGCCAGCAGCTTACAGACTAGCGGTTCCTACGAGCAGTACTTC,TRBD2,TRBJ2-7,.,TRBV7-9
CASSPRRGGNTF,TGTGCCAGCAGCCCACGGAGAGGAGGGAATACCTTC,.,TRBJ1-2,.,TRBV11-1
CASSLGSYYEQYF,TGCGCCAGCAGCTTGGGGTCCTACTACGAGCAGTACTTC,.,TRBJ2-7,.,TRBV5-1
CASSYERETINEQFF,TGTGCCAGCAGTTACGAGCGGGAGACTATCAATGAGCAGTTCTTC,TRBD2,TRBJ2-1,.,TRBV6-5
CASSEASGTLNEQYF,TGTGCCAGCAGTGAAGCGTCCGGGACATTGAACGAGCAGTACTTC,.,TRBJ2-7,.,TRBV6-1
CASSQPQGAKNIQYF,TGTGCCAGCAGCCAACCACAGGGGGCCAAAAACATTCAGTACTTC,TRBD1,TRBJ2-4,.,TRBV7-2
CASSPGTSLREQYF,TGTGCCAGCAGCCCTGGGACTAGTCTTAGGGAGCAGTACTTC,TRBD2,TRBJ2-7,.,TRBV11-3
CAGPGTGGETQYF,TGTGCCGGACCCGGGACAGGAGGAGAGACCCAGTACTTC,TRBD1,TRBJ2-5,.,TRBV6-4
CASSPEAGDNYGYTF,TGTGCCAGCAGCCCTGAGGCGGGGGATAACTATGGCTACACCTTC,.,TRBJ1-2,.,TRBV6-4
CASRSELAGVGEQFF,TGTGCCAGCAGAAGCGAACTAGCGGGAGTTGGTGAGCAGTTCTTC,TRBD2,TRBJ2-1,.,TRBV6-4
CASSHGTSGSETQYF,TGCGCCAGCAGCCACGGGACTAGCGGGAGTGAGACCCAGTACTTC,TRBD2,TRBJ2-5,.,TRBV5-1
CASSQSGKGNEQFF,TGTGCCAGCAGCCAGAGCGGGAAGGGTAATGAGCAGTTCTTC,TRBD2,TRBJ2-1,.,TRBV7-9
CASSEARSYNEQFF,TGTGCCAGCAGTGAAGCGCGGTCTTACAATGAGCAGTTCTTC,.,TRBJ2-1,.,TRBV6-1
CASSLTSLNTEAFF,TGTGCCAGCAGCTTAACAAGTTTGAACACTGAAGCTTTCTTT,.,TRBJ1-1,.,TRBV11-3
CASNADRGLEQYF,TGTGCCAGCAATGCGGACAGGGGGCTCGAGCAGTACTTC,TRBD1,TRBJ2-7,.,TRBV6-5
CASSSTVSGNTIYF,TGTGCCAGCAGCTCGACAGTCTCTGGAAACACCATATATTTT,.,TRBJ1-3,.,TRBV7-6
CASSGPIPSNYGYTF,TGTGCCAGTTCAGGGCCAATCCCCTCTAACTATGGCTACACCTTC,.,TRBJ1-2,.,TRBV19
CASSLWAGTGTHEQYF,TGTGCCAGCAGCTTGTGGGCCGGGACAGGGACCCACGAGCAGTACTTC,TRBD1,TRBJ2-7,once,TRBV11-2
CASRNTGVESQPQHF,TGTGCCAGTAGAAACACAGGGGTCGAGAGCCAGCCCCAGCATTTT,TRBD1,TRBJ1-5,.,TRBV19
CASTSGTSETYEQYF,TGTGCCAGCACGTCGGGGACTAGCGAAACCTACGAGCAGTACTTC,TRBD2,TRBJ2-7,.,TRBV13
CASSTFDSSNQPQHF,TGTGCCAGCAGTACATTTGACAGTAGCAATCAGCCCCAGCATTTT,.,TRBJ1-5,.,TRBV6-6
CATRRDNSYEQYF,TGTGCCACCAGGAGGGACAACTCCTACGAGCAGTACTTC,.,TRBJ2-7,.,TRBV9
CATSRDAVTNYEQYF,TGTGCCACCAGCAGAGATGCGGTCACTAACTACGAGCAGTACTTC,.,TRBJ2-7,.,TRBV15
CASSVTGIVREKLFF,TGTGCCAGCAGCGTTACAGGTATTGTACGTGAAAAACTGTTTTTT,.,TRBJ1-4,.,TRBV9
CASTSSGDTEAFF,TGTGCCAGCACTTCTAGCGGTGACACTGAAGCTTTCTTT,.,TRBJ1-1,few,TRBV13
CASSQVGGAPEQYF,TGCGCCAGCAGCCAAGTAGGGGGAGCTCCGGAGCAGTACTTC,.,TRBJ2-7,once,TRBV4-1
CASSFSGGLSRETQYF,TGTGCCAGCAGCTTCTCCGGGGGGCTCTCAAGAGAGACCCAGTACTTC,.,TRBJ2-5,once,TRBV7-6
CASSVGANPDQPQHF,TGTGCCAGCAGCGTAGGCGCCAACCCTGATCAGCCCCAGCATTTT,.,TRBJ1-5,.,TRBV9
CASSLVSYNEQFF,TGTGCCAGCAGTCTAGTATCCTACAATGAGCAGTTCTTC,.,TRBJ2-1,.,TRBV27
CASSPVGEVEEKLFF,TGTGCCAGCAGCCCGGTAGGGGAGGTGGAAGAAAAACTGTTTTTT,.,TRBJ1-4,.,TRBV5-6
CASSYNRASSYEQYF,TGTGCCAGCAGTTACAACAGGGCCAGCTCCTACGAGCAGTACTTC,.,TRBJ2-7,.,TRBV6-5
CASSPIAGAGYEQYF,TGTGCCAGCAGCCCTATAGCGGGAGCTGGCTACGAGCAGTACTTC,TRBD2,TRBJ2-7,.,TRBV14
CASTQGALGANVLTF,TGTGCCAGCACCCAGGGGGCGCTTGGGGCCAACGTCCTGACTTTC,TRBD1,TRBJ2-6,.,TRBV9
CASSEIAAGTPYEQYF,TGTGCCAGCAGTGAAATAGCGGCAGGGACCCCCTACGAGCAGTACTTC,.,TRBJ2-7,.,TRBV6-1
CASSTTPGFAAIPTSTDTQYF,TGTGCCAGCAGTACTACCCCGGGGTTTGCGGCTATTCCCACCTCGACAGATACGCAGTATTTT,.,TRBJ2-3,.,TRBV2
CASLEQGATEAFF,TGTGCCAGCTTAGAACAGGGTGCCACTGAAGCTTTCTTT,.,TRBJ1-1,.,TRBV5-4
CASSVAAGVRYTF,TGTGCCAGCAGCGTAGCGGCAGGGGTACGCTACACCTTC,.,TRBJ1-2,.,TRBV9
CASSPSSGTVAYEQYF,TGTGCCAGCAGCCCCAGCTCCGGGACAGTGGCCTACGAGCAGTACTTC,TRBD1,TRBJ2-7,.,TRBV7-2
CASSVEDRYYGYTF,TGTGCCAGCAGCGTAGAGGACAGGTACTATGGCTACACCTTC,TRBD1,TRBJ1-2,.,TRBV9
CASSVGQDTETQYF,TGTGCCAGCAGCGTGGGACAGGACACAGAGACCCAGTACTTC,TRBD1,TRBJ2-5,.,TRBV7-6
CASSGAGEQYF,TGTGCCAGCAGCGGGGCGGGAGAGCAGTACTTC,.,TRBJ2-7,.,TRBV9
CASSFSTGGNQPQHF,TGTGCCAGCAGCTTCAGTACAGGGGGCAATCAGCCCCAGCATTTT,TRBD1,TRBJ1-5,.,TRBV7-9
CASSHQGGGYTEAFF,TGCGCCAGCAGCCACCAGGGGGGAGGCTACACTGAAGCTTTCTTT,TRBD1,TRBJ1-1,few,TRBV4-1
CASSQQPGLAARTGELFF,TGTGCCAGCAGTCAACAACCGGGACTAGCGGCGCGTACCGGGGAGCTGTTTTTT,TRBD2,TRBJ2-2,.,TRBV28
CAWTPGVETYEQYF,TGTGCCTGGACCCCGGGGGTAGAGACTTACGAGCAGTACTTC,.,TRBJ2-7,.,TRBV30
CASSPVPSGKDTGELFF,TGTGCCAGCAGCCCGGTACCTAGCGGGAAGGACACCGGGGAGCTGTTTTTT,TRBD2,TRBJ2-2,.,TRBV9
CSVEAGDYNEQFF,TGCAGCGTTGAAGCGGGTGACTACAATGAGCAGTTCTTC,.,TRBJ2-1,.,TRBV29-1
CASSLNRVTGQAEGNTIYF,TGCGCCAGCAGCTTGAACAGGGTAACTGGACAGGCGGAAGGAAACACCATATATTTT,TRBD1,TRBJ1-3,.,TRBV5-1